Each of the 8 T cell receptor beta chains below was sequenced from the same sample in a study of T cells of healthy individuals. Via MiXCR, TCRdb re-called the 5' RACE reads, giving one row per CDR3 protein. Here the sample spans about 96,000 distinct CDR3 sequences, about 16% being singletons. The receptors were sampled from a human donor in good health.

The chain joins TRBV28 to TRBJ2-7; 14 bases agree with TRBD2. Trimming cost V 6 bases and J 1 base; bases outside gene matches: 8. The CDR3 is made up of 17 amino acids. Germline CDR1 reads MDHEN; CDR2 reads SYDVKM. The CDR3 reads CASRYRRLAGGSYEQYF. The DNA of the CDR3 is TGTGCCAGCAGGTACCGCCGACTAGCGGGAGGGTCCTACGAGCAGTACTTC.

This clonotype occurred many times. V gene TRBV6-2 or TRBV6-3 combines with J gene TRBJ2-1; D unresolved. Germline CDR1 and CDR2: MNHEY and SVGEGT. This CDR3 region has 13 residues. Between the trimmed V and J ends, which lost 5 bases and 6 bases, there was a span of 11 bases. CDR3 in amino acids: CASSLPFSNEQFF. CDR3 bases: TGTGCCAGCAGTCTCCCATTTAGCAATGAGCAGTTCTTC.

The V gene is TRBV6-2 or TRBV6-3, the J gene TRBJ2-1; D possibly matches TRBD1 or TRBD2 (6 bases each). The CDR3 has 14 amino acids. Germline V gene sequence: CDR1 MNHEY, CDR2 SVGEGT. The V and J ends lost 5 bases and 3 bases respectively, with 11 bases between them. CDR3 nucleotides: TGTGCCAGCAGTAGGGGGGCTCGCTACAATGAGCAGTTCTTC. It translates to CASSRGARYNEQFF.

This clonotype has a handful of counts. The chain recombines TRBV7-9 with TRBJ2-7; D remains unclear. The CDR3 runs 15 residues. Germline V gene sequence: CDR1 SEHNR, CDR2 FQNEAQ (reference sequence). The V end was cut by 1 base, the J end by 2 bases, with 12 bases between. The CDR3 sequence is CASSLGQALTYEQYF. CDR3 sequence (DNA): TGTGCCAGCAGCTTAGGGCAGGCCCTTACCTACGAGCAGTACTTC.

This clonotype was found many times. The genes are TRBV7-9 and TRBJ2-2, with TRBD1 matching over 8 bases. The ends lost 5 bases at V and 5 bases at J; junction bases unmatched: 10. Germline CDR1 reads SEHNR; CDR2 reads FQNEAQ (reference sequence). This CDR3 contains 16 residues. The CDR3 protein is CASSGSGTGETGELFF. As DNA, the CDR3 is TGTGCCAGCAGCGGATCCGGGACAGGCGAAACCGGGGAGCTGTTTTTT.

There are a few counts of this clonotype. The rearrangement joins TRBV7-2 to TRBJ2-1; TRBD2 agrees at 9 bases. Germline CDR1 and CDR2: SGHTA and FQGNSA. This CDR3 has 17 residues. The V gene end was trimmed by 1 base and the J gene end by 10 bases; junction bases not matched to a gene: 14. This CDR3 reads CASSLDLGRGGRTEQFF. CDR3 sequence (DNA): TGTGCCAGCAGCTTAGACCTGGGGCGGGGGGGCCGGACCGAGCAGTTCTTC.

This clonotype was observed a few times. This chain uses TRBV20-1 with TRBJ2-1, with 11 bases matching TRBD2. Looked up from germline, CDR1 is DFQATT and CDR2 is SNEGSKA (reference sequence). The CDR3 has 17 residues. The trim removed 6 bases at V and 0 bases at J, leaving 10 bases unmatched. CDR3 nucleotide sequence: TGCAGTGCGAAAATAGCGGGAGGGCCCAGCTCCTACAATGAGCAGTTCTTC. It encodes CSAKIAGGPSSYNEQFF.

The chain's CDR3 is CASSRQRGENYEQYF. The CDR3 DNA is TGCGCCAGCAGTCGGCAACGAGGGGAGAACTACGAGCAGTACTTC. The V call is TRBV4-3, the J call TRBJ2-7; D tentatively reads TRBD1 or TRBD2 (5 bases each). Germline assignment: CDR1 LGHNA and CDR2 YSLEER. V was pared by 6 bases and J by 3 bases, with 18 bases between. The CDR3 is made up of 15 amino acids.